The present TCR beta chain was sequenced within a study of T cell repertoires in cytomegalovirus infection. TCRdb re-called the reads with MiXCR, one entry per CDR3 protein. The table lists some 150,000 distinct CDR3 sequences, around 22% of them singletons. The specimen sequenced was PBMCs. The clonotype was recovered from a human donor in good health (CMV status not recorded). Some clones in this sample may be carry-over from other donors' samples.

CDR3 sequence reads: CASSPSGEAGNTIYF. In nucleotides, the CDR3 is TGTGCCAGCAGCCCATCCGGAGAAGCAGGAAACACCATATATTTT. The genes are TRBV28 and TRBJ1-3; D is ambiguous. The CDR3 runs to 15 residues. The germline CDR1 and CDR2 sequences are MDHEN and SYDVKM. Trimming took off 6 bases at V and 4 bases at J, with 16 bases between the two ends. The complete variable domain, with remaining parts taken from reference TRBV28 and TRBJ1-3, reads DVKVTQSSRYLVKRTGEKVFLECVQDMDHENMFWYRQDPGLGLRLIYFSYDVKMKEKGDIPEGYSVSREKKERFSLILESASTNQTSMYLCASSPSGEAGNTIYFGEGSWLTVV.